The 29 T cell receptor beta chains given below trace back to one sample, sequenced in a study of blood T cell repertoires in COVID-19. Measured with immunoSEQ multiplex PCR; TCRdb has only the in-frame clones, and not every one. The sample includes 150,000 to 200,000 clones, roughly 82% of them seen just once. Sequenced material: peripheral blood. Receptor source: a woman aged 30 to 39 with acute or convalescent COVID-19.

The chain joins TRBV4-2 to TRBJ2-2; 9 bases map to TRBD2. The V gene's germline CDR1 is LGHNA and CDR2 YNFKEQ. This CDR3 has 15 amino acids. With V trimmed by 5 bases and J by 9 bases, 10 bases remained unmatched. CDR3 residues: CASSSGGLAGRELFF. The DNA of the CDR3 is TGTGCCAGCAGCTCCGGGGGGCTAGCGGGGAGGGAGCTGTTTTTT.

This chain links TRBV2 with TRBJ2-7; D is undetermined. The ends were cut back, 0 bases at V and 2 bases at J, with 11 bases in the middle. The V gene's germline CDR1 is SNHLY and CDR2 FYNNEI. The CDR3 runs 15 residues. In DNA form, the CDR3 reads TGTGCCAGCAGTGAAGCTCAGAAACAGCCCTACGAGCAGTACTTC. Translated: CASSEAQKQPYEQYF.

Here the CDR3 reads CASSVGPGGQGGELFF. The CDR3 DNA follows: TGTGCCAGCAGCGTAGGGCCAGGGGGCCAAGGCGGGGAGCTGTTTTTT. The chain has TRBV9 and TRBJ2-2; 8 nucleotides line up with TRBD1. The V gene end was trimmed by 0 bases and the J gene end by 7 bases; junction bases not matched to a gene: 8. The CDR3 spans 16 residues. Germline values: CDR1 SGDLS, CDR2 YYNGEE.

The chain combines TRBV11-2 with TRBJ1-2, with a possible D match to TRBD1 (5 bases). Trimming removed 3 bases from V and 5 bases from J, with 16 bases in between. Germline V gene data show CDR1 as SGHAT and CDR2 as FQNNGV. The CDR3 loop spans 15 amino acids. The CDR3 is CASSFRSGGGYGYTF. The CDR3, as DNA: TGTGCCAGCAGCTTTAGGAGCGGGGGGGGATATGGCTACACCTTC.

This chain links TRBV6-1 with TRBJ2-7; D perhaps matches TRBD1 (5 bases). Germline loops: CDR1 MNHNS, CDR2 SASEGT. With 1 base removed from V and 2 bases from J, the gap between germline ends came to 12 bases. There are 15 residues in the CDR3. This CDR3 is CASSEVVGVTYEQYF. Written as DNA, the CDR3 is TGTGCCAGCAGTGAAGTAGTAGGGGTTACCTACGAGCAGTACTTC.

The CDR3 is CASSLLGHPRQETQYF. The CDR3 region has the DNA TGTGCCAGCAGCCTGCTGGGACACCCAAGGCAAGAGACCCAGTACTTC. This chain connects TRBV14 to TRBJ2-5; tentative D call: TRBD1 (6 bases). V shed 4 bases and J shed 2 bases, with 17 bases lying between them. The length of the CDR3 is 16 residues. Germline loops: CDR1 SGHDN, CDR2 FVKESK. Using reference TRBV14 and TRBJ2-5 for the parts outside the CDR3, the full variable domain is EAGVTQFPSHSVIEKGQTVTLRCDPISGHDNLYWYRRVMGKEIKFLLHFVKESKQDESGMPNNRFLAERTGGTYSTLKVQPAELEDSGVYFCASSLLGHPRQETQYFGPGTRLLVL.

The chain uses TRBV27 and TRBJ1-2, with 9 nucleotides matching TRBD1. Unmatched junction bases numbered 2, after V lost 2 bases and J lost 7 bases. The CDR3 runs to 13 residues. Looked up from germline, CDR1 is MNHEY and CDR2 is SMNVEV (reference sequence). The CDR3 sequence is CASSLDRGVGYTF. In DNA, the CDR3 is TGTGCCAGCAGTTTAGACAGGGGGGTTGGCTACACCTTC.

V is TRBV2 and J is TRBJ1-5; maybe TRBD1 (5 bases). Trimming shortened V by 4 bases and J by 4 bases, and 14 bases separated the two germline ends. CDR1 and CDR2 (germline): SNHLY, FYNNEI. This CDR3 spans 15 amino acids. CDR3 protein: CASSVGAQGNQPQHF. For the CDR3, the DNA is TGTGCCAGCAGTGTTGGGGCGCAAGGGAATCAGCCCCAGCATTTT.

This chain links TRBV18 with TRBJ2-5, with 11 bases fitting TRBD2. The CDR3 has 16 amino acids. Germline V gives CDR1 KGHSH, CDR2 LQKENI. V dropped 3 bases and J dropped 3; count of bases not matched to a gene: 6. The DNA for the CDR3 is TGTGCCAGCTCACCCGAACTAGCGGGAGTCGAAGAGACCCAGTACTTC. Amino acid sequence: CASSPELAGVEETQYF.

V is TRBV10-3 and J is TRBJ1-2; 9 bases agree with TRBD1. The J segment lost 4 bases and the V segment lost 2 bases, leaving 11 bases of the junction unmatched. The CDR3 sequence is 17 residues long. Germline-derived CDR1 and CDR2 are ENHRY and SYGVKD. DNA of the CDR3: TGTGCCATCAGTGAGGAAACACAGGGGGCAATACGCTATGGCTACACCTTC. It encodes CAISEETQGAIRYGYTF.

The chain carries TRBV7-9 and TRBJ1-1, with D unresolved. The length of the CDR3 is 14 residues. From germline, CDR1 is SEHNR and CDR2 FQNEAQ (reference sequence). With 5 bases removed from V and 3 bases from J, the gap between germline ends came to 13 bases. CDR3 in DNA: TGTGCCAGCAGCCAAGAGATAGCGGACACTGAAGCTTTCTTT. Encoded protein: CASSQEIADTEAFF.

This chain uses TRBV11-2 with TRBJ1-2; D is perhaps TRBD1 (5 bases). Trimming stripped 4 bases from V and 5 bases from J, with 11 bases between. The germline CDR1 and CDR2 sequences are SGHAT and FQNNGV. CDR3 length: 13 residues. The CDR3 reads CASSSSGKYGYTF. Written as DNA, the CDR3 is TGTGCCAGCAGCTCTTCAGGGAAGTATGGCTACACCTTC.

The gene calls are TRBV5-8 and TRBJ1-2; D possibly corresponds to TRBD1 (5 bases). Germline values: CDR1 SGHTS, CDR2 YDEGEE. CDR3 size: 15 residues. V lost 0 bases, J lost 0 bases, and 9 bases lay in between. DNA for the CDR3: TGTGCCAGCAGCTTGGGACAGTTAGCTAACTATGGCTACACCTTC. It codes for CASSLGQLANYGYTF.

The chain couples TRBV6-6 to TRBJ1-1; 7 bases are a match to TRBD1. After removal of 8 bases from V and 4 bases from J, the junction contained 7 bases not matched to a gene. The CDR3 is 13 amino acids. Germline CDR1 reads MNHNY; CDR2 reads SVGAGI (reference sequence). The CDR3 here is CASAYRGGTEAFF. The DNA of the CDR3 is TGTGCCAGCGCCTACAGGGGTGGCACTGAAGCTTTCTTT.

V and J are TRBV25-1 and TRBJ1-1; 9 bases align to TRBD1. The CDR3 spans 15 residues. In germline, CDR1 is MGHDK, CDR2 SYGVNS. The ends lost 7 bases at V and 3 bases at J; junction bases unmatched: 9. This CDR3 is CASTPTGGSDTEAFF. The DNA of the CDR3 is TGTGCCAGCACCCCGACAGGGGGATCGGACACTGAAGCTTTCTTT.

The chain carries TRBV7-6 and TRBJ2-1; D may be TRBD2 (7 bases). The CDR3 covers 13 residues. The ends were cut back, 2 bases at V and 9 bases at J, with 11 bases in the middle. Looked up from germline, CDR1 is SGHVS and CDR2 is FNYEAQ. CDR3 bases: TGTGCCAGCAGCTTACGAGGGGGGGTTGAGCAGTTCTTC. Protein product: CASSLRGGVEQFF. The whole variable domain, filled in from reference TRBV7-6 and TRBJ2-1, reads GAGVSQSPRYKVTKRGQDVALRCDPISGHVSLYWYRQALGQGPEFLTYFNYEAQQDKSGLPNDRFSAERPEGSISTLTIQRTEQRDSAMYRCASSLRGGVEQFFGPGTRLTVL.

The rearrangement uses TRBV29-1 and TRBJ1-1, with D maybe TRBD1 (5 bases). CDR3 size: 12 residues. Trimming pared 6 bases from V and 4 bases from J, leaving 12 bases between. Germline loops: CDR1 SQVTM, CDR2 ANQGSEA. CDR3 sequence: CSVDSSGTEAFF. The CDR3 bases are TGCAGCGTCGACAGTTCGGGCACTGAAGCTTTCTTT. Full variable domain (rest looked up from reference TRBV29-1 and TRBJ1-1): SAVISQKPSRDICQRGTSLTIQCQVDSQVTMMFWYRQQPGQSLTLIATANQGSEATYESGFVIDKFPISRPNLTFSTLTVSNMSPEDSSIYLCSVDSSGTEAFFGQGTRLTVV.

The table lists this clone with a count of one. The DNA of the CDR3 is TGCGCCAGCAGCCAAGATATGACAGGGAGGAATTCACCCCTCCACTTT. Translated, it gives CASSQDMTGRNSPLHF. This chain joins TRBV4-1 and TRBJ1-6; 7 positions agree with TRBD1. Germline V gene sequence: CDR1 MGHRA, CDR2 YSYEKL. V shed 0 bases, J shed 7 bases, and the junction held 6 bases outside the gene matches. The CDR3 has 16 residues.

CDR3 protein: CASSPYRLGTEAFF. CDR3 nucleotide sequence: TGTGCCAGCAGCCCATACAGGTTGGGTACTGAAGCTTTCTTT. The rearrangement joins TRBV7-2 to TRBJ1-1; D may be TRBD1 (5 bases). V was pared by 5 bases and J by 5 bases, with 15 bases between. The CDR3 covers 14 residues. The V gene's germline CDR1 is SGHTA and CDR2 FQGNSA.

The gene calls are TRBV20-1 and TRBJ1-2; D not resolved. Germline V gene data show CDR1 as DFQATT and CDR2 as SNEGSKA (reference sequence). The V end lost 7 bases, the J end lost 8 bases, and 14 bases lay between the germline ends. There are 11 residues in the CDR3. For the CDR3, the DNA is TGCAGTGGACTCCGGGAGTACGGCTACACCTTC. This translates into CSGLREYGYTF.

This chain uses TRBV24-1 with TRBJ2-5, with 9 bases lining up with TRBD1. The germline CDR1 and CDR2 sequences are KGHDR and SFDVKD. The CDR3 is 15 residues long. After removal of 0 bases from V and 5 bases from J, the junction contained 3 bases not matched to a gene. The CDR3 loop reads CATSDLTGGRETQYF. In DNA, the CDR3 is TGTGCCACCAGTGATTTGACAGGGGGCCGGGAGACCCAGTACTTC.

This clone came up a few times. The chain has TRBV6-5 and TRBJ2-7, with TRBD2 matching over 8 bases. The CDR3 extends over 14 amino acids. The germline V gene encodes CDR1 MNHEY and CDR2 SVGAGI. The junction had 6 bases not matched to a gene; V was cut back by 6 bases and J by 2 bases. Here the CDR3 reads CASRLGLGAYEQYF. Written as DNA, the CDR3 is TGTGCCAGCAGACTGGGACTAGGAGCCTACGAGCAGTACTTC.

J is TRBJ2-2 and V is TRBV4-2, with a tentative D call TRBD2 (6 bases). CDR1 LGHNA and CDR2 YNFKEQ come from the germline V gene. Between the trimmed V and J ends, which lost 0 bases and 1 base, there was a span of 9 bases. This CDR3 comprises 16 residues. The CDR3 region is CASSQDHGGNTGELFF. CDR3 in DNA: TGTGCCAGCAGCCAAGATCACGGGGGGAACACCGGGGAGCTGTTTTTT.

A single count supports this clone. V and J are TRBV6-5 and TRBJ1-2, with TRBD1 matching over 9 bases. The CDR3 extends over 14 amino acids. J lost 6 bases, V lost 5 bases, and 7 bases had no gene match. The germline V gene has CDR1 MNHEY and CDR2 SVGAGI. The CDR3 sequence is CASSKGQGLDGYTF. The CDR3 DNA follows: TGTGCCAGCAGTAAGGGACAGGGCCTTGATGGCTACACCTTC.

This rearrangement joins TRBV2 to TRBJ1-2; a possible D gene is TRBD1 (5 bases). V was cut by 4 bases and J by 8 bases, with 14 bases left in between. CDR3 length: 13 amino acids. Germline V lookup: CDR1 SNHLY, CDR2 FYNNEI. The CDR3 reads CASSVGGVWGYTF. CDR3 coding DNA: TGTGCCAGCAGTGTAGGAGGGGTGTGGGGCTACACCTTC.

This chain connects TRBV4-2 to TRBJ1-5; 7 positions match TRBD1. Germline CDR1 LGHNA, CDR2 YNFKEQ. The junction had 6 bases not matched to a gene; V was cut back by 0 bases and J by 1 base. The CDR3 covers 17 residues. DNA for the CDR3: TGTGCCAGCAGCCAAGAGGACAGGAAACTAAGCAATCAGCCCCAGCATTTT. This codes for CASSQEDRKLSNQPQHF.

The V call is TRBV4-2, the J call TRBJ1-1; 7 nucleotides match TRBD1. V was clipped by 1 base and J by 1 base; unmatched bases: 3. The CDR3 is 15 amino acids. The germline CDR1 and CDR2 sequences are LGHNA and YNFKEQ. The chain's CDR3 is CASSQGQGANTEAFF. CDR3 coding DNA: TGTGCCAGCAGCCAAGGACAGGGTGCGAACACTGAAGCTTTCTTT.

The chain is built from TRBV28 and TRBJ2-1, with 9 bases fitting TRBD1. The CDR3 spans 16 residues. Germline CDR1 and CDR2: MDHEN and SYDVKM. The V segment lost 2 bases and the J segment 8 bases; nucleotides outside the gene matches: 10. The CDR3 nucleotides read TGTGCCAGCAGTTTAGTGGGACAGGGAGTGGAGGATGAGCAGTTCTTC. Translating it yields CASSLVGQGVEDEQFF.

The chain is built from TRBV28 and TRBJ1-6, with D possibly TRBD1 on 5 matching bases. The V end was cut by 3 bases, the J end by 13 bases, with 13 bases between. The CDR3 extends over 13 amino acids. Germline values: CDR1 MDHEN, CDR2 SYDVKM. Here the CDR3 reads CASSFEDMRPLHF. CDR3 coding DNA: TGTGCCAGCAGTTTTGAGGACATGAGGCCCCTCCACTTT.